The text below deals with one T cell receptor beta chain. The antigen is not known. Generated by immunoSEQ multiplex PCR, the TCRdb table keeps only in-frame clones and is missing some. Among over 85,000 clones listed, just under 95% were seen once. These data originate in a study of cytomegalovirus exposure and HLA in healthy donors. Study context: The platform used for the 120 validation repertoires matched that of the roughly 630 first-cohort repertoires, a later analysis reported.

Study results and caveats: The study put some 160 TCR beta chains on its list as cytomegalovirus-associated. Specific recognition of CMV antigens was confirmed in vitro for three chains (all CMV-associated).

The germline gives CDR1 MNHEY, CDR2 SVGAGI. There are 15 residues in the CDR3. The V segment lost 4 bases and the J segment 1 base; nucleotides outside the gene matches: 5. The sample taken for sequencing was PBMCs. The source of this sequence is a woman between 18 and 29 years old in good health and CMV-seronegative. This chain links TRBV6-5 with TRBJ2-5, with 8 bases lining up with TRBD1. The CDR3: CASSSPGTGQETQYF. CDR3 DNA sequence: TGTGCCAGCAGTTCTCCCGGGACAGGCCAAGAGACCCAGTACTTC.